Presented here are 26 T cell receptor beta chains from one specimen sequenced in a study of T cell repertoires in cytomegalovirus infection. TCRdb redid the calling of the reads with MiXCR, one entry per CDR3 protein. There are under 850,000 distinct CDR3 sequences in the sample; 35% to 40% occur only once, and 2.8% lies in the top ten. Sequencing input: PBMCs. These receptor sequences come from a human donor in good health (CMV status not recorded). Some clones in this sample may be carry-over from other donors' samples.

This clonotype was seen a few times. This chain connects TRBV28 to TRBJ1-2; perhaps TRBD1 as D (5 bases). Trimming pared 8 bases from V and 4 bases from J, leaving 14 bases between. The CDR3 length is 13 residues. The V gene's germline CDR1 is MDHEN and CDR2 SYDVKM. CDR3 protein: CASQGLPSYGYTF. In DNA form, the CDR3 reads TGTGCCAGCCAGGGCCTTCCCTCCTATGGCTACACCTTC.

V is TRBV11-2 and J is TRBJ1-1; the D is unclear. CDR3 length: 14 amino acids. Germline loops: CDR1 SGHAT, CDR2 FQNNGV. Trimming shortened V by 4 bases and J by 4 bases, and 13 bases separated the two germline ends. Here the CDR3 reads CASSSGPWGTEAFF. The CDR3 coding sequence is TGTGCCAGCAGCTCCGGCCCCTGGGGCACTGAAGCTTTCTTT.

This clonotype was seen repeatedly, ten times or more. V usage is TRBV10-3 and J usage is TRBJ1-3, with TRBD1 as a possible D gene (5 bases). The germline V gene has CDR1 ENHRY and CDR2 SYGVKD. V lost 10 bases and J 0 bases, leaving 16 bases between the germline ends. This CDR3 is 15 amino acids long. The CDR3 DNA sequence: TGTGCCACCGAACCAGACAGCAGCTCTGGAAACACCATATATTTT. This encodes CATEPDSSSGNTIYF.

This clonotype has a handful of counts. This chain connects TRBV28 to TRBJ1-3; unclear D gene. This CDR3 is 17 amino acids long. V lost 4 bases to trimming and J lost 2 bases, with 18 bases between them. From germline, CDR1 is MDHEN and CDR2 SYDVKM. CDR3 residues: CASSWDSFSLTGNTIYF. In DNA form, the CDR3 reads TGTGCCAGCAGTTGGGATTCCTTCTCTCTGACTGGAAACACCATATATTTT.

In regard to this clonotype: Because the CDR3 is missing its conserved closing phenylalanine or tryptophan, this is likely a read error. The DNA is left out, because the CDR3 cannot be placed on it with certainty; the CDR3 is given as TCRdb lists it. This chain links TRBV7-2 with TRBJ2-1; TRBD1 is the table's D call, not checked against the DNA. The CDR3 length is 16 residues, termini included. From germline, CDR1 is SGHTA and CDR2 FQGNSA. The CDR3 region is CASSLWGQGNYNEQFL.

This clonotype occurred many times. The gene calls are TRBV7-6 and TRBJ2-1; D not certain. The CDR3 has 16 residues. Germline CDR1 and CDR2: SGHVS and FNYEAQ. The germline V and J ends were trimmed by 5 bases and 5 bases, with 19 bases remaining between them. The CDR3 spells CASSAREAEPNNEQFF. CDR3 DNA: TGTGCCAGCAGCGCCCGAGAGGCAGAACCGAACAATGAGCAGTTCTTC.

This clonotype has a handful of counts. This chain uses TRBV7-2 with TRBJ1-3; D unclear. Trimming removed 0 bases from V and 4 bases from J, with 13 bases in between. CDR1 and CDR2 (germline): SGHTA, FQGNSA. This CDR3 is 16 amino acids long. Here the CDR3 DNA reads TGTGCCAGCAGCTTAGCGCGAACCCTCGGGGGAAACACCATATATTTT. Translation gives CASSLARTLGGNTIYF.

Only a few counts were recorded for this clonotype. V is TRBV7-9 and J is TRBJ1-6; no firm D call. Germline lookup yields CDR1 SEHNR and CDR2 FQNEAQ (reference sequence). The CDR3 extends over 20 amino acids. Trimming took 1 base from V and 1 from J, leaving 20 bases between them. Here the CDR3 DNA reads TGTGCCAGCAGCTTAGTACCCGGGTCGAGGCTGGTTTCCTATAATTCACCCCTCCACTTT. This translates into CASSLVPGSRLVSYNSPLHF.

A single count supports this clonotype. For the CDR3, the DNA is TGTGCCAGCAGTTTTATTCTCGGGGGCGGGGGCACTGAAGCTTTCTTT. This codes for CASSFILGGGGTEAFF. The chain combines TRBV7-3 with TRBJ1-1, with D possibly being TRBD1 (6 bases). The ends were cut back, 6 bases at V and 4 bases at J, with 21 bases in the middle. Per the germline V gene, CDR1 is SGHTA and CDR2 is FQGTGA. The CDR3 runs to 16 residues.

This clonotype was seen more than once but under ten times. J is TRBJ1-4 and V is TRBV6-1, with TRBD1 matching 7 bases. The CDR3 consists of 15 residues. V lost 6 bases to trimming and J lost 4 bases; unmatched junction nucleotides: 8. The germline gives CDR1 MNHNS, CDR2 SASEGT. The CDR3 here is CASRSRQGLNEKLFF. The CDR3 DNA sequence: TGTGCCAGCAGGAGTCGACAGGGCCTTAATGAAAAACTGTTTTTT.

This clonotype was recorded only once. This chain connects TRBV28 to TRBJ2-1; possible D gene TRBD2, 5 bases. CDR1 is MDHEN, CDR2 SYDVKM, per germline. V shed 7 bases and J shed 3 bases, with 16 bases lying between them. CDR3 length: 15 amino acids. Here the CDR3 DNA reads TGTGCCAGCATTGGTGGGAGTCTCAGCTACAATGAGCAGTTCTTC. This encodes CASIGGSLSYNEQFF.

The chain links TRBV28 to TRBJ2-7; 9 nucleotides agree with TRBD2. The V gene's germline CDR1 is MDHEN and CDR2 SYDVKM. The CDR3 has 17 residues. V gave up 3 bases and J gave up 5 bases; unmatched junction bases: 14. CDR3 in amino acids: CASSFKLAGVIADEQYF. The CDR3 coding sequence is TGTGCCAGCAGTTTTAAATTAGCGGGAGTTATCGCCGACGAGCAGTACTTC.

This clonotype was found a few times. This rearrangement joins TRBV12-3 or TRBV12-4 to TRBJ2-7; TRBD2 is a possible D gene (6 bases). The V gene lost 5 bases and the J gene lost 4 bases, with 15 bases spanning the gap. The CDR3 has 14 residues. The CDR3 region is CASSVLRERYEQYF. The CDR3 region has the DNA TGTGCCAGCAGTGTTCTACGGGAGCGTTACGAGCAGTACTTC.

This clonotype came up a few times. V gene TRBV28 combines with J gene TRBJ2-7, with 7 bases fitting TRBD1. The CDR3 spans 15 residues. V trimming: 4 bases; J trimming: 2 bases; junction bases outside the gene matches: 8. CDR1 is MDHEN, CDR2 SYDVKM, per germline. CDR3 coding DNA: TGTGCCAGCAGTTCCGCCGGGACAGCCGCCTACGAGCAGTACTTC. Its protein is CASSSAGTAAYEQYF.

J is TRBJ1-6 and V is TRBV6-6; 12 positions match TRBD1. Germline CDR1 MNHNY, CDR2 SVGAGI (reference sequence). Trimming at V came to 5 bases and at J to 9 bases, leaving 8 bases not matched to a gene. There are 16 residues in the CDR3. Written as DNA, the CDR3 is TGTGCCAGCAGTGTCATAGCGGGACAGGGGGCTTCACCCCTCCACTTT. It yields the protein CASSVIAGQGASPLHF.

This clonotype was seen a handful of times. CDR3 loop: CSARDRDRGLLAGGPEDNEQFF. The CDR3 region has the DNA TGCAGTGCTAGAGACCGGGACAGGGGTCTACTAGCGGGAGGTCCAGAAGACAATGAGCAGTTCTTC. The rearrangement joins TRBV20-1 to TRBJ2-1; TRBD2 agrees at 12 bases. The CDR3 totals 22 residues. V dropped 0 bases and J dropped 5; count of bases not matched to a gene: 23. Germline V gene lookup returns CDR1 DFQATT and CDR2 SNEGSKA (reference sequence).

In this sample, this clonotype turned up a few times. The V call is TRBV11-2, the J call TRBJ2-1, with 8 bases that match TRBD2. Germline V CDR1 and CDR2: SGHAT, FQNNGV. Unmatched junction bases numbered 12, after V lost 3 bases and J lost 8 bases. The length of the CDR3 is 16 residues. The CDR3 nucleotides read TGTGCCAGCAGCTTCGGACCCAAGCGGGGGATCGATGAGCAGTTCTTC. Residues: CASSFGPKRGIDEQFF.

This clonotype came up a few times. V usage is TRBV25-1 and J usage is TRBJ2-3, with D possibly being TRBD1 or TRBD2 (5 bases each). The length of the CDR3 is 17 residues. V lost 3 bases to trimming and J lost 2 bases, with 18 bases between them. Germline lookup yields CDR1 MGHDK and CDR2 SYGVNS. CDR3 in amino acids: CASSEGERQIFTDTQYF. For the CDR3, the DNA is TGTGCCAGCAGTGAGGGGGAGCGGCAGATTTTCACAGATACGCAGTATTTT.

The rearrangement links TRBV7-2 to TRBJ2-3, with D perhaps matching TRBD2 (6 bases). Trimming removed 3 bases from V and 7 bases from J, with 17 bases in between. CDR1 SGHTA and CDR2 FQGNSA come from the germline V gene. The CDR3 runs to 15 residues. This chain's CDR3 is CASSLEFRERNTQYF. CDR3 coding DNA: TGTGCCAGCAGCTTGGAGTTCCGGGAGAGGAATACGCAGTATTTT.

This clonotype was seen a handful of times. CDR3 bases: TGTGCCAGCAGTTTATTTCGGCCAGGGGGCGCCCGTATAGGCTACACCTTC. Amino acid sequence: CASSLFRPGGARIGYTF. This chain joins TRBV27 and TRBJ1-2; 8 positions match TRBD1. This CDR3 has 17 amino acids. Germline lookup yields CDR1 MNHEY and CDR2 SMNVEV (reference sequence). Unmatched junction bases numbered 15, after V lost 1 base and J lost 8 bases.

As to this clonotype: Because the CDR3 is missing its conserved closing phenylalanine or tryptophan, this is likely a read error. The chain carries TRBV7-2 and TRBJ2-3; 9 bases are shared with TRBD1. Trimming at V came to 0 bases and at J to 2 bases, leaving 6 bases not matched to a gene. The CDR3 length is 17 residues. The germline V gene encodes CDR1 SGHTA and CDR2 FQGNSA. CDR3 in DNA: TGTGCCAGCAGCTTAGCGGTCGGACAGGGGACCACAGATACGCAGTATTGT. Protein sequence: CASSLAVGQGTTDTQYC.

V usage is TRBV24-1 and J usage is TRBJ1-5, with 7 nucleotides matching TRBD1. V shed 4 bases, J shed 0 bases, and the junction held 2 bases outside the gene matches. Germline V gene sequence: CDR1 KGHDR, CDR2 SFDVKD. The CDR3 totals 15 residues. CDR3 nucleotides: TGTGCCACCAGTGAAACAGGGGATAGCAATCAGCCCCAGCATTTT. This gives the protein CATSETGDSNQPQHF.

This clonotype was seen a few times. V and J are TRBV6-2 or TRBV6-3 and TRBJ1-1; a weak D match, TRBD1 (5 bases). There are 14 residues in the CDR3. With 3 bases removed from V and 5 bases from J, the gap between germline ends came to 13 bases. Germline V gene lookup returns CDR1 MNHEY and CDR2 SVGEGT. CDR3 in DNA: TGTGCCAGCAGTTATCAGGGAGGAGGGACTGAAGCTTTCTTT. Encoded protein: CASSYQGGGTEAFF.

This clonotype has just one count. This chain joins TRBV20-1 and TRBJ2-7; 16 bases map to TRBD2. V shed 2 bases and J 2 bases; nucleotides not matched to a gene: 6. This CDR3 region has 17 residues. CDR1 is DFQATT and CDR2 is SNEGSKA in the germline V gene (reference sequence). The CDR3 here is CSARLPGLAGGPYEQYF. The CDR3 coding sequence is TGCAGTGCTAGACTACCGGGACTAGCGGGAGGGCCCTACGAGCAGTACTTC.

In its sample, this clonotype was seen a few times. The chain carries TRBV12-3 or TRBV12-4 and TRBJ2-5; 7 positions agree with TRBD1. With V trimmed by 3 bases and J by 3 bases, 10 bases remained unmatched. The CDR3 extends over 16 amino acids. CDR3 coding DNA: TGTGCCAGCAGTTTCAGGACAGGCGCCCCCAAAGAGACCCAGTACTTC. This sequence encodes CASSFRTGAPKETQYF.

J is TRBJ1-1 and V is TRBV30; D unresolved. Per germline, CDR1 GTSNPN and CDR2 SVGIG (reference sequence). The V end lost 5 bases, the J end lost 10 bases, and 11 bases lay between the germline ends. The CDR3 is 10 residues long. The CDR3 loop reads CAWDRLTAFF. For the CDR3, the DNA is TGTGCCTGGGACCGCCTGACAGCTTTCTTT. Using reference TRBV30 and TRBJ1-1 for the parts outside the CDR3, the full variable domain is SQTIHQWPATLVQPVGSPLSLECTVEGTSNPNLYWYRQAAGRGLQLLFYSVGIGQISSEVPQNLSASRPQDRQFILSSKKLLLSDSGFYLCAWDRLTAFFGQGTRLTVV.